This T cell receptor (beta chain) was identified during a study of T-cell memory formation after mild COVID-19. In the study overall: The TCR clusters were mostly specific to one donor.

On this clonotype itself: The antigen remains unidentified.

Points from the study as a whole: Memory from before infection featured some responding clones, which suggests cross-reactive memory joined. Contracting clones, day 15 to 85, had balanced CD4/CD8, and later expanders favored CD4+.

A single record per CDR3 protein comes from TCRdb applying MiXCR to the 5' RACE reads. The table lists 200,000 to 250,000 distinct CDR3 sequences, 15% to 20% of them singletons. V dropped 6 bases and J dropped 5; count of bases not matched to a gene: 3. The CDR3 has 14 amino acids. In germline, CDR1 is LNHDA, CDR2 SQIVND (reference sequence). Sequencing was carried out using PBMCs or a T cell subset sorted from them (not recorded which). This chain uses TRBV19 with TRBJ2-2, with 10 bases that match TRBD1. This clonotype originated in a man aged 18 to 29 who had mild COVID-19 (a few samples of this study predate the infection). Cell type and time point are not known. CDR3 sequence (DNA): TGTGCCAGTAGGCTGGGACAGGGGACCGGGGAGCTGTTTTTT. Translated: CASRLGQGTGELFF.